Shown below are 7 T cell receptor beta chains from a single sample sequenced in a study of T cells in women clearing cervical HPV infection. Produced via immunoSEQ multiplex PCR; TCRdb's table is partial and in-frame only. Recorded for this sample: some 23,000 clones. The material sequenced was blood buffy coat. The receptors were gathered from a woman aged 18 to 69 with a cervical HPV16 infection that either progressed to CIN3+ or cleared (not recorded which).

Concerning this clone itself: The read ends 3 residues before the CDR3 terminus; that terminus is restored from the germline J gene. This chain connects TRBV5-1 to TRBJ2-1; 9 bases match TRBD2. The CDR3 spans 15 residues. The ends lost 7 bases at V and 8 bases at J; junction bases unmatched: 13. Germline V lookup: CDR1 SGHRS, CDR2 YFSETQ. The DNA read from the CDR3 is TGCGCCAGCGTTTTGGCTAGCGGGGATTGGGATGAG. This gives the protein CASVLASGDWDE. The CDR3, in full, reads CASVLASGDWDEQFF.

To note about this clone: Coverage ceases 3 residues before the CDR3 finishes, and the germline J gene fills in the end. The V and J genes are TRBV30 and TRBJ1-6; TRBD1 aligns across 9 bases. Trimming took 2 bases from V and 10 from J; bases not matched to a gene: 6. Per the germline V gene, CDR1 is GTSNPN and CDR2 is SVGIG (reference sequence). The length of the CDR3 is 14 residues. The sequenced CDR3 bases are TGTGCCTGGAGTTGGAACAGGGGGCGATCACCC. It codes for CAWSWNRGRSP. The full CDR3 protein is CAWSWNRGRSPLHF.

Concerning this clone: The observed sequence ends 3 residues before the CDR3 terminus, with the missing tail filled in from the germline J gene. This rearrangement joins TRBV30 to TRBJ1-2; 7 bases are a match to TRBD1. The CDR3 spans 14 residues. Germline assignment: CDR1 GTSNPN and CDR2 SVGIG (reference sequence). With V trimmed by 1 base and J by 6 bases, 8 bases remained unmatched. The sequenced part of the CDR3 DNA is TGTGCCTGGAGTGCTCCGGACAGGTTGGATGGC. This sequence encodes CAWSAPDRLDG. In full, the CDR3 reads CAWSAPDRLDGYTF.

Incomplete CDR3 DNA: TGTGCCAGCAGCTTATTTACAGATACC. Residues: CASSLFTDT. From start to end, the CDR3 is CASSLFTDTYTF. V usage is TRBV7-9 and J usage is TRBJ1-2; D not certain. The read is 3 residues too short to cover the CDR3 end, so that end is filled in from the germline J gene. Germline CDR1 and CDR2: SEHNR and FQNEAQ (reference sequence). This CDR3 region has 12 residues.

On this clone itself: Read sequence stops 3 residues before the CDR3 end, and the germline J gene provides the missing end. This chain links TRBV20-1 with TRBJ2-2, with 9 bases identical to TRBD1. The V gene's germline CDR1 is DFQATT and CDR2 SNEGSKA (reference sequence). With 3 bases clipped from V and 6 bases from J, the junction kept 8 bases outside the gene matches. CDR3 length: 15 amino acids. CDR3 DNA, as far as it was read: TGCAGTGCTAGTTTTTCTCGGGACAGGGCCGGGGAG. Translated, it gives CSASFSRDRAGE. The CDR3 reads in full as CSASFSRDRAGELFF.

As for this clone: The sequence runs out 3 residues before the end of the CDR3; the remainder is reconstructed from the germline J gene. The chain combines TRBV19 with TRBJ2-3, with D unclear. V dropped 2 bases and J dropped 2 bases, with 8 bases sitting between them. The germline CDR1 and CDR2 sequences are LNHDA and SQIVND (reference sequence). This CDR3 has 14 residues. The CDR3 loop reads CASSIIPNTDTQYF. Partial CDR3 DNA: TGTGCCAGTAGTATAATCCCTAACACAGATACG. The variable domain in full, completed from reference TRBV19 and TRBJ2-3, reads DGGITQSPKYLFRKEGQNVTLSCEQNLNHDAMYWYRQDPGQGLRLIYYSQIVNDFQKGDIAEGYSVSREKKESFPLTVTSAQKNPTAFYLCASSIIPNTDTQYFGPGTRLTVL.

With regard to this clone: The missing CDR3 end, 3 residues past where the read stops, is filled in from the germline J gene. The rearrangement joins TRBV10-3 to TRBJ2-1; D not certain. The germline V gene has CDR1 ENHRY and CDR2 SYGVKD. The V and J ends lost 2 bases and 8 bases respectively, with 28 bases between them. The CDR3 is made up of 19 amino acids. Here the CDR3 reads CAISEVYVPWKGFSDEQFF. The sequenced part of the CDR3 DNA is TGTGCCATCAGTGAGGTTTACGTACCCTGGAAAGGGTTTTCGGATGAG.